A single sample is the source of the 9 T cell receptor beta chains below, sequenced in a study of shared clonotypes between healthy human individuals. CD45RO-negative CD8 cells positively selected for CCR7 made up the naive population, which excluded terminally differentiated effector memory CD45RA+ cells. TCRdb keeps only in-frame clones here, not all; method: immunoSEQ multiplex PCR. The data hold hundreds of thousands of clones, with approximately 95% observed a single time. Sample: naive CD8+ T cells sorted from blood. The receptors stem from a woman aged 25 to 39 in good health.

V gene TRBV28 combines with J gene TRBJ1-1; D remains unclear. Trimming left V 3 bases short and J 6 bases short, with 20 bases between. The CDR3 loop spans 16 amino acids. The germline CDR1 and CDR2 sequences are MDHEN and SYDVKM. The CDR3: CASSFSTKSANPEAFF. The CDR3 DNA is TGTGCCAGCAGTTTCAGTACAAAATCCGCAAACCCTGAAGCTTTCTTT.

The chain carries TRBV28 and TRBJ2-7; D is perhaps TRBD1 (6 bases). The V end was cut by 5 bases, the J end by 0 bases, with 14 bases between. Per germline, CDR1 MDHEN and CDR2 SYDVKM. The CDR3 covers 15 residues. The CDR3 nucleotides read TGTGCCAGCAGTACAGGGAGTGGAAGCTCCTACGAGCAGTACTTC. Translating it yields CASSTGSGSSYEQYF.

This chain uses TRBV7-2 with TRBJ2-3; TRBD2 is a possible D gene (5 bases). Germline assignment: CDR1 SGHTA and CDR2 FQGNSA. The CDR3 sequence is 14 residues long. Trimming pared 1 base from V and 4 bases from J, leaving 9 bases between. Written as DNA, the CDR3 is TGTGCCAGCAGCTTAGAACTGAGGGCAGATACGCAGTATTTT. This codes for CASSLELRADTQYF.

This chain uses TRBV6-5 with TRBJ2-2; TRBD2 might be the D (6 bases). Germline assignment: CDR1 MNHEY and CDR2 SVGAGI. The V gene lost 0 bases and the J gene lost 6 bases, with 14 bases spanning the gap. This CDR3 region has 16 residues. The CDR3 reads CASSYSAGSVSGELFF. CDR3 coding DNA: TGTGCCAGCAGTTACTCGGCCGGGAGTGTCTCCGGGGAGCTGTTTTTT.

V is TRBV5-5 and J is TRBJ2-7; D could derive from TRBD1 or TRBD2 (5 bases each). V was shortened by 2 bases and J by 4 bases, with 10 bases between the two germline ends. The length of the CDR3 is 13 residues. In germline, CDR1 is SGHKS, CDR2 YYEKEE (reference sequence). CDR3 nucleotides: TGTGCCAGCAGCTTTGGGGGTTGGTACGAGCAGTACTTC. This gives the protein CASSFGGWYEQYF.

The CDR3 spells CASSHLTNPNTDTQYF. CDR3 nucleotide sequence: TGTGCCAGTAGTCACCTGACTAACCCGAACACAGATACGCAGTATTTT. V gene TRBV19 combines with J gene TRBJ2-3; the D gene is possibly TRBD2 (5 bases). Trimming took 5 bases from V and 2 from J, leaving 17 bases between them. The CDR3 is 16 amino acids. Germline V lookup: CDR1 LNHDA, CDR2 SQIVND (reference sequence).

A note on this clone: The sample holds other DNA sequences that translate to the same CDR3. This chain uses TRBV7-6 with TRBJ2-7, with TRBD2 as a possible D gene (6 bases). CDR1 SGHVS and CDR2 FNYEAQ come from the germline V gene. CDR3 size: 15 residues. Trimming pared 5 bases from V and 1 base from J, leaving 15 bases between. The CDR3: CASSPGGSGSYEQYF. CDR3 nucleotides: TGTGCCAGCAGCCCCGGGGGAAGCGGATCCTACGAGCAGTACTTC.

This clone was counted between two and nine times. The V and J genes are TRBV30 and TRBJ1-4; TRBD1 is a possible D gene (6 bases). This CDR3 region has 14 residues. Per the germline V gene, CDR1 is GTSNPN and CDR2 is SVGIG (reference sequence). Trimming left V 4 bases short and J 2 bases short, with 11 bases between. CDR3 DNA sequence: TGTGCCTGGACAACAGGGTTCACTAATGAAAAACTGTTTTTT. Protein sequence: CAWTTGFTNEKLFF.

The rearrangement uses TRBV4-2 and TRBJ2-7; 11 positions match TRBD2. Unmatched junction bases numbered 4, after V lost 1 base and J lost 5 bases. Germline loops: CDR1 LGHNA, CDR2 YNFKEQ. The CDR3 consists of 15 residues. CDR3 region: CASSQALAGGHEQYF. Written as DNA, the CDR3 is TGTGCCAGCAGCCAAGCGCTAGCGGGAGGACACGAGCAGTACTTC.